The T cell receptor (beta chain) described here comes from a study of T cell repertoires in cytomegalovirus infection. Study at large: A matching HLA type, together with CMV infection, was signaled by public TCR beta signatures. Broader study findings: HLA-C-restricted, CMV-specific TCR beta clonotypes were dominant ex vivo.

Via MiXCR, TCRdb re-called the reads, giving one row per CDR3 protein. The sample includes approximately 180,000 distinct CDR3 sequences, approximately 20% of them seen just once. The CDR3 totals 14 residues. V shed 6 bases and J shed 5 bases, with 14 bases lying between them. Germline assignment: CDR1 LNHDA and CDR2 SQIVND (reference sequence). This clonotype came up a few times. Its antigen is undetermined. The chain recombines TRBV19 with TRBJ1-5, with a tentative D call TRBD1 (6 bases). This sequence was found in a human donor in good health (CMV status not recorded). Some clones in this sample may be carry-over from other donors' samples. The specimen was PBMCs. The CDR3, as DNA: TGTGCCAGTAGGTCTGGACAGTGGGATCAGCCCCAGCATTTT. This codes for CASRSGQWDQPQHF.